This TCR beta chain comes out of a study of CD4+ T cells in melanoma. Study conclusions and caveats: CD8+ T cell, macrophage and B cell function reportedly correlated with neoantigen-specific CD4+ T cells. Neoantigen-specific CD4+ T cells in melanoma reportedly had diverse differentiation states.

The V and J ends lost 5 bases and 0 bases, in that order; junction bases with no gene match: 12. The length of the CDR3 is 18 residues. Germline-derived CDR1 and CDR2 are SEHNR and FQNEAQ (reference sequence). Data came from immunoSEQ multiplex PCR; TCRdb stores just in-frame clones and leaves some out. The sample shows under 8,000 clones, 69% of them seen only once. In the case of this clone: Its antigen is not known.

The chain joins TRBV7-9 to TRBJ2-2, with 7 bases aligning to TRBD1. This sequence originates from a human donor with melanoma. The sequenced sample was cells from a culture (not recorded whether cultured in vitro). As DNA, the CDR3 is TGTGCCAGCAGCGGCGAAGGCGCCGGGACAGCGAACACCGGGGAGCTGTTTTTT. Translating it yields CASSGEGAGTANTGELFF.